The 22 T cell receptor beta chains below all came from one sample that was sequenced in a study of early T cells in non-severe SARS-CoV-2 infection. TCRdb redid the calling of the 5' RACE reads with MiXCR, one entry per CDR3 protein. Seen here are about 40,000 distinct CDR3 sequences, roughly 5% observed once, and the top ten hold 4.8%. Sequencing was done on a sample of whole blood. The source of these receptors is an adult who was a healthcare worker with PCR-confirmed SARS-CoV-2 infection or an uninfected control (not recorded which).

This clonotype was detected many times. V usage is TRBV11-2 and J usage is TRBJ2-1; D perhaps matches TRBD1 (5 bases). The CDR3 contains 15 residues. V dropped 3 bases and J dropped 7 bases, with 16 bases sitting between them. Germline loops: CDR1 SGHAT, CDR2 FQNNGV. CDR3 sequence (DNA): TGTGCCAGCAGCTTTAACTCGGCAGGGAAGAATGAGCAGTTCTTC. Protein sequence: CASSFNSAGKNEQFF. The full variable domain, completed using reference TRBV11-2 and TRBJ2-1, is EAGVAQSPRYKIIEKRQSVAFWCNPISGHATLYWYQQILGQGPKLLIQFQNNGVVDDSQLPKDRFSAERLKGVDSTLKIQPAKLEDSAVYLCASSFNSAGKNEQFFGPGTRLTVL.

The table lists this clonotype with many counts. The rearrangement uses TRBV7-9 and TRBJ2-3, with 8 bases that match TRBD2. Per germline, CDR1 SEHNR and CDR2 FQNEAQ (reference sequence). V shed 4 bases and J 6 bases; nucleotides not matched to a gene: 9. This CDR3 contains 15 residues. CDR3 nucleotides: TGTGCCAGCAGCTCCCAACGGGGGGGGCTGGATACGCAGTATTTT. It yields the protein CASSSQRGGLDTQYF.

The sample holds many counts of this clonotype. V is TRBV7-9 and J is TRBJ2-7, with 7 bases lining up with TRBD1. The J segment lost 5 bases and the V segment lost 2 bases, leaving 12 bases of the junction unmatched. The length of the CDR3 is 16 residues. CDR1 and CDR2 (germline): SEHNR, FQNEAQ (reference sequence). Written as DNA, the CDR3 is TGTGCCAGCAGCTTATTAGCCGGGACAGCGAACCACGAGCAGTACTTC. Its protein is CASSLLAGTANHEQYF.

This clonotype came up many times. The V call is TRBV2, the J call TRBJ1-5; a weak D match, TRBD1 (5 bases). Germline V gene data show CDR1 as SNHLY and CDR2 as FYNNEI. Trimming removed 4 bases from V and 7 bases from J, with 14 bases in between. The CDR3 is 14 residues long. CDR3 nucleotide sequence: TGTGCCAGCAGTGTTGGGGCCCCGGGGCAGCCCCAGCATTTT. Residues: CASSVGAPGQPQHF.

This chain links TRBV28 with TRBJ1-1, with a possible D match to TRBD1 (6 bases). Germline V gene sequence: CDR1 MDHEN, CDR2 SYDVKM. The V gene lost 8 bases and the J gene lost 6 bases, with 19 bases spanning the gap. The CDR3 runs to 14 residues. CDR3 protein: CASRTLGKGAEAFF. The CDR3 coding sequence is TGTGCCAGCCGCACTCTGGGAAAGGGGGCTGAAGCTTTCTTT.

This clonotype was counted many times. The rearrangement joins TRBV27 to TRBJ2-6; no clear D gene. Trimming pared 6 bases from V and 0 bases from J, leaving 3 bases between. Per the germline V gene, CDR1 is MNHEY and CDR2 is SMNVEV (reference sequence). The CDR3 runs 13 residues. This CDR3 is CASSVSGANVLTF. CDR3 DNA sequence: TGTGCCAGCAGCGTCTCTGGGGCCAACGTCCTGACTTTC.

In this sample, this clonotype turned up many times. The chain is built from TRBV5-5 and TRBJ1-5; D not resolved. CDR3 length: 15 amino acids. Germline V CDR1 and CDR2: SGHKS, YYEKEE (reference sequence). Deletions cut 0 bases from V and 3 bases from J, with 10 bases between. CDR3 protein: CASSLVGNYNQPQHF. CDR3 nucleotide sequence: TGTGCCAGCAGCTTGGTGGGAAATTACAATCAGCCCCAGCATTTT.

This rearrangement joins TRBV19 to TRBJ1-2; the D gene is possibly TRBD1 (5 bases). The CDR3 is 14 amino acids. Between the trimmed V and J ends, which lost 0 bases and 4 bases, there was a span of 9 bases. The germline CDR1 and CDR2 sequences are LNHDA and SQIVND (reference sequence). The CDR3 nucleotides read TGTGCCAGTAGTATAGATAGAGGGACCTATGGCTACACCTTC. It yields the protein CASSIDRGTYGYTF. Drawing the rest from reference TRBV19 and TRBJ1-2, the complete variable domain is DGGITQSPKYLFRKEGQNVTLSCEQNLNHDAMYWYRQDPGQGLRLIYYSQIVNDFQKGDIAEGYSVSREKKESFPLTVTSAQKNPTAFYLCASSIDRGTYGYTFGSGTRLTVV.

This clonotype showed up many times. The genes are TRBV20-1 and TRBJ1-2; D gene unclear. The germline V gene has CDR1 DFQATT and CDR2 SNEGSKA (reference sequence). With 2 bases removed from V and 4 bases from J, the gap between germline ends came to 8 bases. CDR3 size: 12 residues. DNA of the CDR3: TGCAGTGCTAGACGGGAATCCTATGGCTACACCTTC. It encodes CSARRESYGYTF.

This clonotype turned up a few times. V gene TRBV4-1 combines with J gene TRBJ2-1; TRBD1 agrees at 10 bases. The CDR3 contains 16 residues. Germline V gene lookup returns CDR1 MGHRA and CDR2 YSYEKL. Losses at the gene ends were 1 base for V and 7 bases for J; bases not matched to a gene: 7. The CDR3 DNA reads TGCGCCAGCAGCCAAGGTCCGGGACAGGGGTTGAATGAGCAGTTCTTC. Amino acids: CASSQGPGQGLNEQFF.

This clonotype has ten or more counts. V and J are TRBV28 and TRBJ2-1; maybe TRBD2 (6 bases). Germline assignment: CDR1 MDHEN and CDR2 SYDVKM. The CDR3 covers 14 residues. V lost 4 bases to trimming and J lost 0 bases, with 7 bases between them. This CDR3 reads CASSYGSSYNEQFF. The CDR3 DNA sequence: TGTGCCAGCAGTTACGGGAGCTCCTACAATGAGCAGTTCTTC.

There are many counts of this clonotype. The chain links TRBV9 to TRBJ2-3; 7 bases are shared with TRBD1. The CDR3 totals 15 residues. V was clipped by 1 base and J by 4 bases; unmatched bases: 6. Germline lookup yields CDR1 SGDLS and CDR2 YYNGEE. The CDR3 DNA sequence: TGTGCCAGCAGCGTAATGGGGCAGGGGGCAGATACGCAGTATTTT. This codes for CASSVMGQGADTQYF.

The rearrangement joins TRBV6-2 or TRBV6-3 to TRBJ1-1, with 8 bases identical to TRBD1. This CDR3 has 14 amino acids. The germline CDR1 and CDR2 sequences are MNHEY and SVGEGT. V shed 5 bases and J 3 bases; nucleotides not matched to a gene: 5. DNA for the CDR3: TGTGCCAGCAGTGGGGACAGGACTTACACTGAAGCTTTCTTT. It specifies CASSGDRTYTEAFF.

This clonotype was observed at least ten times. This sequence joins TRBV3-1 and TRBJ2-5, with a weak D call TRBD1 (6 bases). The CDR3 contains 18 residues. Germline-derived CDR1 and CDR2 are LGHDT and YNNKEL (reference sequence). V lost 0 bases, J lost 5 bases, and 22 bases lay in between. The CDR3 DNA follows: TGTGCCAGCAGCCAAGAGGCCCCGGACAGTCCTCAGGGGGAGACCCAGTACTTC. Translating it yields CASSQEAPDSPQGETQYF.

At least ten counts were recorded for this clonotype. This chain links TRBV7-9 with TRBJ2-3; D is unclear. Trimming removed 0 bases at V and 3 bases at J, with 10 bases between. Germline V gene sequence: CDR1 SEHNR, CDR2 FQNEAQ (reference sequence). The CDR3 is 15 amino acids. This CDR3 reads CASSLARGGTDTQYF. In DNA form, the CDR3 reads TGTGCCAGCAGCTTAGCGCGTGGCGGTACAGATACGCAGTATTTT.

This clonotype was observed many times. Its ends do not fully match the called genes, so a read error is possible. The chain couples TRBV7-9 to TRBJ2-6; D possibly uses TRBD1 or TRBD2 (5 bases each). CDR3 length equals 16 residues. Germline CDR1 reads SEHNR; CDR2 reads FQNEAQ (reference sequence). Written as DNA, the CDR3 is TGTGCCAGCAGCCGGGACCGGAATCTATGGGCCAACGTCCTGACCTTC. Translation gives CASSRDRNLWANVLTF.

The chain carries TRBV4-1 and TRBJ1-6; TRBD1 might be the D (5 bases). V lost 4 bases to trimming and J lost 7 bases, with 11 bases between them. The germline gives CDR1 MGHRA, CDR2 YSYEKL. The CDR3 is made up of 14 amino acids. CDR3 sequence: CASSRDLGNSPLHF. In DNA form, the CDR3 reads TGCGCCAGCAGCCGGGACCTAGGGAATTCACCCCTCCACTTT.

This clonotype was seen a few times. V gene TRBV12-3 or TRBV12-4 combines with J gene TRBJ2-5, with a possible D match to TRBD1 (6 bases). The CDR3 is 13 residues long. Trimming took off 3 bases at V and 5 bases at J, with 10 bases between the two ends. CDR3 nucleotides: TGTGCCAGCAGTTTCACTCAGGGGGAGACCCAGTACTTC. It specifies CASSFTQGETQYF.

In its sample, this clonotype was seen many times. The rearrangement uses TRBV2 and TRBJ1-5; a weak D match, TRBD1 (6 bases). Germline CDR1 and CDR2: SNHLY and FYNNEI. V was cut by 6 bases and J by 4 bases, with 13 bases left in between. This CDR3 comprises 14 residues. CDR3 sequence: CASSETGRNQPQHF. CDR3 coding DNA: TGTGCCAGCAGCGAGACAGGCCGAAATCAGCCCCAGCATTTT.

The chain is built from TRBV28 and TRBJ2-7; 8 bases line up with TRBD2. The V and J ends lost 1 base and 5 bases, in that order; junction bases with no gene match: 10. The CDR3 is made up of 16 amino acids. CDR1 is MDHEN and CDR2 is SYDVKM in the germline V gene. Here the CDR3 DNA reads TGTGCCAGCAGTTTATATACGGGAGGGAACGTACACGAGCAGTACTTC. Translation: CASSLYTGGNVHEQYF.

This clonotype occurred a few times. The chain recombines TRBV2 with TRBJ2-7, with 9 bases matching TRBD1. Germline-derived CDR1 and CDR2 are SNHLY and FYNNEI. This CDR3 has 15 amino acids. The V segment lost 5 bases and the J segment 4 bases; nucleotides outside the gene matches: 9. The CDR3 nucleotides are TGTGCCAGCAGTCGAAGGACAGGGGTTTCGTACGAGCAGTACTTC. Translated: CASSRRTGVSYEQYF.

This clonotype has ten or more counts. The chain joins TRBV6-1 to TRBJ2-3; no clear D gene. The V end was cut by 2 bases, the J end by 4 bases, with 10 bases between. Germline V gene lookup returns CDR1 MNHNS and CDR2 SASEGT. CDR3 length: 14 amino acids. The CDR3, as DNA: TGTGCCAGCAGTGAACTCCTGGCTGCAGATACGCAGTATTTT. Translation: CASSELLAADTQYF.